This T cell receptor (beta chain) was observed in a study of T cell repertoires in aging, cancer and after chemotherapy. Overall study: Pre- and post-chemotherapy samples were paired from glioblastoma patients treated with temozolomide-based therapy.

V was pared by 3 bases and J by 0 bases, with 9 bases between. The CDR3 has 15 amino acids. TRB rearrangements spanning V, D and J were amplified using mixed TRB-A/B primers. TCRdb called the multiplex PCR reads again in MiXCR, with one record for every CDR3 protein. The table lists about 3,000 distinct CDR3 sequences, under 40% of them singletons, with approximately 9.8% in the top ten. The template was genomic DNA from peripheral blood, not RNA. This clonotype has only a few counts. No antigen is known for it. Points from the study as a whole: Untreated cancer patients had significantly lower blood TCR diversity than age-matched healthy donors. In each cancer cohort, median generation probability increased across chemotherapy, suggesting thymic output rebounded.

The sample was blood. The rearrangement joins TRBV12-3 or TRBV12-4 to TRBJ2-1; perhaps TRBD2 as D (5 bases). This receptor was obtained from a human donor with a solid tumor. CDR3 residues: CASSFGSPSYNEQFF. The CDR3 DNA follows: TGTGCCAGCAGTTTTGGGAGTCCCTCCTACAATGAGCAGTTCTTC.